These 29 T cell receptor beta chains share one sample of origin, sequenced in a study of beta chain features in type 1 diabetes. Isolated RNA was reverse transcribed in full, so expressed TCRB transcripts were sequenced. TCRdb's table, derived via immunoSEQ multiplex PCR, lists solely in-frame clones and lacks some. The repertoire holds 250,000 to 300,000 clones, with around 7.3% as singletons. Material: central memory CD4+ T cells from blood. The receptors stem from a woman aged 18-30 years in good health.

The V and J genes are TRBV30 and TRBJ2-2, with D unresolved. Trimming stripped 3 bases from V and 6 bases from J, with 11 bases between. The CDR3 contains 13 residues. Germline CDR1 reads GTSNPN; CDR2 reads SVGIG (reference sequence). CDR3: CAWSGLVAGELFF. CDR3 DNA: TGTGCCTGGAGCGGCCTAGTGGCCGGGGAGCTGTTTTTT.

V usage is TRBV9 and J usage is TRBJ2-3, with 7 bases aligning to TRBD2. In germline, CDR1 is SGDLS, CDR2 YYNGEE. CDR3 length equals 16 residues. V was clipped by 2 bases and J by 0 bases; unmatched bases: 6. CDR3 amino acids: CASSVLAASSTDTQYF. The CDR3 DNA follows: TGTGCCAGCAGCGTCCTAGCGGCCTCTAGCACAGATACGCAGTATTTT.

This clone was detected only a few times. This chain connects TRBV29-1 to TRBJ2-1; TRBD1 might be the D (5 bases). Germline V lookup: CDR1 SQVTM, CDR2 ANQGSEA. This CDR3 is built from 14 residues. With 7 bases removed from V and 6 bases from J, the gap between germline ends came to 19 bases. This chain's CDR3 is CSGYSGPLGNEQFF. The CDR3 nucleotides are TGCAGCGGATACTCAGGGCCCTTGGGCAATGAGCAGTTCTTC.

This clone was observed a handful of times. The chain recombines TRBV14 with TRBJ2-3; D unclear. The germline gives CDR1 SGHDN, CDR2 FVKESK. The CDR3 is made up of 12 amino acids. The V end was cut by 5 bases, the J end by 7 bases, with 10 bases between. This CDR3 reads CASSKVGNTQYF. The CDR3 DNA reads as TGTGCCAGCAGCAAGGTTGGGAATACGCAGTATTTT.

This clone was found a few times. The chain uses TRBV30 and TRBJ1-2; D ambiguous. Germline loops: CDR1 GTSNPN, CDR2 SVGIG (reference sequence). V lost 0 bases and J lost 4, with 12 bases in between. This CDR3 has 14 residues. The CDR3 DNA reads TGTGCCTGGAGTGTAGGCCGACCGAGCTATGGCTACACCTTC. It yields the protein CAWSVGRPSYGYTF.

This clone has more than one count but fewer than ten. The V and J genes are TRBV14 and TRBJ2-5, with D perhaps TRBD2 (6 bases). The V end was cut by 6 bases, the J end by 7 bases, with 18 bases between. Germline assignment: CDR1 SGHDN and CDR2 FVKESK. The length of the CDR3 is 14 residues. The CDR3 DNA reads TGTGCCAGCAGTCTACAACTAGCCCTAGGGACCCAGTACTTC. This encodes CASSLQLALGTQYF.

The chain recombines TRBV7-3 with TRBJ2-3, with 8 bases lining up with TRBD1. J gave up 0 bases and V 7 bases, and 3 bases lay outside the gene matches. Germline-derived CDR1 and CDR2 are SGHTA and FQGTGA. This CDR3 is built from 14 residues. This CDR3 is CASTRTGSTDTQYF. DNA of the CDR3: TGTGCCAGCACCAGGACAGGGAGCACAGATACGCAGTATTTT.

This clone has a handful of counts. In DNA, the CDR3 is TGCAGCGTTGAGGCCAAGGGGGGAGAGACCCAGTACTTC. Translated: CSVEAKGGETQYF. The chain employs TRBV29-1 and TRBJ2-5; D assignment may be TRBD1 or TRBD2 (6 bases each). The CDR3 is 13 amino acids. The germline V gene has CDR1 SQVTM and CDR2 ANQGSEA. With 3 bases removed from V and 4 bases from J, the gap between germline ends came to 12 bases.

The chain carries TRBV2 and TRBJ2-1; D is tentatively TRBD1 or TRBD2 (6 bases each). CDR1 SNHLY and CDR2 FYNNEI come from the germline V gene. The CDR3 is 15 amino acids. V lost 8 bases to trimming and J lost 0 bases, with 14 bases between them. The CDR3 DNA reads as TGTGCCAGCCCCCTGGAGGGGGGCTCCTACAATGAGCAGTTCTTC. It codes for CASPLEGGSYNEQFF.

The sample holds many counts of this clone. The J gene is TRBJ1-2, the V gene TRBV7-9; D gene ambiguous. Deletions cut 0 bases from V and 4 bases from J, with 12 bases between. Germline CDR1 is SEHNR and CDR2 is FQNEAQ (reference sequence). The CDR3 has 15 amino acids. The CDR3 sequence: CASSLAGGATYGYTF. CDR3 DNA: TGTGCCAGCAGCTTAGCGGGCGGCGCTACCTATGGCTACACCTTC. Full variable domain (outside the CDR3, taken from reference TRBV7-9 and TRBJ1-2): DTGVSQNPRHKITKRGQNVTFRCDPISEHNRLYWYRQTLGQGPEFLTYFQNEAQLEKSRLLSDRFSAERPKGSFSTLEIQRTEQGDSAMYLCASSLAGGATYGYTFGSGTRLTVV.

Remarks on this clone: This sample includes further DNA sequences coding for the same CDR3. The rearrangement links TRBV5-4 to TRBJ1-2; maybe TRBD1 (5 bases). Germline V gene sequence: CDR1 SGHNT, CDR2 YYREEE (reference sequence). Trimming removed 1 base from V and 7 bases from J, with 11 bases in between. This CDR3 is built from 13 residues. This chain's CDR3 is CASSLWQGGGYTF. The CDR3 bases are TGTGCCAGCAGCTTGTGGCAGGGCGGTGGCTACACCTTC.

This clone was counted at least ten times. The chain uses TRBV4-1 and TRBJ2-4; weak D call: TRBD2 (7 bases). The V gene's germline CDR1 is MGHRA and CDR2 YSYEKL. With 6 bases removed from V and 9 bases from J, the gap between germline ends came to 24 bases. This CDR3 comprises 16 residues. CDR3 region: CASSLQTGTSGGIQYF. The CDR3 bases are TGCGCCAGCAGTCTACAAACCGGGACATCGGGAGGCATTCAGTACTTC.

This clone occurred many times. The gene calls are TRBV28 and TRBJ2-4; D is possibly TRBD2 (6 bases). This CDR3 has 15 amino acids. The germline V gene has CDR1 MDHEN and CDR2 SYDVKM. V shed 5 bases and J shed 1 base, with 12 bases lying between them. Here the CDR3 reads CASSPTAGAKNIQYF. In DNA, the CDR3 is TGTGCCAGCAGTCCCACGGCGGGGGCCAAAAACATTCAGTACTTC.

This clone was recorded a few times. V is TRBV7-2 and J is TRBJ2-2, with 8 nucleotides matching TRBD1. The CDR3 length is 15 residues. The V and J ends lost 3 bases and 7 bases, in that order; junction bases with no gene match: 7. Germline-derived CDR1 and CDR2 are SGHTA and FQGNSA. In nucleotides, the CDR3 is TGTGCCAGCAGCTTTCAGGGGGCCACGGGCGGGGAGCTGTTTTTT. This codes for CASSFQGATGGELFF.

The chain recombines TRBV13 with TRBJ1-2; D unclear. The CDR3 extends over 12 amino acids. Trimming left V 1 base short and J 6 bases short, with 6 bases between. Germline-derived CDR1 and CDR2 are PRHDT and FYEKMQ (reference sequence). Here the CDR3 DNA reads TGTGCCAGCAGCTTAGATGACAATGGCTACACCTTC. Translation: CASSLDDNGYTF.

This clone was observed a handful of times. This sample also contains other DNA sequences that code for the same CDR3. The V call is TRBV28, the J call TRBJ1-2, with a tentative D call TRBD1 (5 bases). The V end was cut by 6 bases, the J end by 3 bases, with 11 bases between. The CDR3 totals 13 residues. Per the germline V gene, CDR1 is MDHEN and CDR2 is SYDVKM. The CDR3 is CASSVGPDYGYTF. The CDR3 DNA sequence: TGTGCCAGCAGCGTGGGGCCGGACTATGGCTACACCTTC.

CDR3 region: CASSLLYSYEQYF. The CDR3 region has the DNA TGTGCCAGCAGCTTGTTATACAGTTACGAGCAGTACTTC. The genes are TRBV7-2 and TRBJ2-7; no reliable D call. The germline CDR1 and CDR2 sequences are SGHTA and FQGNSA. There are 13 residues in the CDR3. V was clipped by 3 bases and J by 4 bases, with 10 bases between them.

The genes are TRBV27 and TRBJ2-1, with D perhaps matching TRBD1 (5 bases). V was pared by 3 bases and J by 5 bases, with 20 bases between. Germline V CDR1 and CDR2: MNHEY, SMNVEV (reference sequence). This CDR3 is built from 17 residues. As DNA, the CDR3 is TGTGCCAGCAGTTTTATGGAGACAGCCCTCCTGGACAATGAGCAGTTCTTC. This gives the protein CASSFMETALLDNEQFF.

The rearrangement uses TRBV11-2 and TRBJ2-7; no clear D gene. V was trimmed by 1 base and J by 0 bases, leaving 7 bases between them. This CDR3 spans 14 amino acids. Germline loops: CDR1 SGHAT, CDR2 FQNNGV. The CDR3 loop is CASSLGHSSYEQYF. The CDR3 bases are TGTGCCAGCAGCTTAGGGCACAGCTCCTACGAGCAGTACTTC.

The chain joins TRBV5-1 to TRBJ2-3, with D unresolved. Germline V gene sequence: CDR1 SGHRS, CDR2 YFSETQ. Trimming removed 0 bases from V and 5 bases from J, with 7 bases in between. The CDR3 sequence is 13 residues long. The CDR3: CASSLGSRDTQYF. CDR3 nucleotides: TGCGCCAGCAGCTTGGGTAGCCGAGATACGCAGTATTTT. Full variable domain (remainder filled in from reference TRBV5-1 and TRBJ2-3): KAGVTQTPRYLIKTRGQQVTLSCSPISGHRSVSWYQQTPGQGLQFLFEYFSETQRNKGNFPGRFSGRQFSNSRSEMNVSTLELGDSALYLCASSLGSRDTQYFGPGTRLTVL.

This clone was seen only a few times. The chain carries TRBV25-1 and TRBJ2-5; TRBD1 matches at 7 bases. This CDR3 comprises 13 residues. Per germline, CDR1 MGHDK and CDR2 SYGVNS. J gave up 4 bases and V 6 bases, and 5 bases lay outside the gene matches. CDR3 in DNA: TGTGCCAGCAGAGACAGGGACCTAGAGACCCAGTACTTC. Translating gives CASRDRDLETQYF.

This clone occurred many times. The rearrangement joins TRBV2 to TRBJ2-5, with 12 bases identical to TRBD2. The CDR3 has 14 amino acids. Germline CDR1 and CDR2: SNHLY and FYNNEI. V was pared by 7 bases and J by 5 bases, with 5 bases of the junction left unmatched. The CDR3 sequence is CASTLAGGKETQYF. In DNA, the CDR3 is TGTGCCAGCACACTAGCGGGGGGTAAGGAGACCCAGTACTTC.

V gene TRBV28 combines with J gene TRBJ2-7; 11 nucleotides line up with TRBD2. Germline lookup yields CDR1 MDHEN and CDR2 SYDVKM. This CDR3 region has 15 residues. The V segment lost 6 bases and the J segment 2 bases; nucleotides outside the gene matches: 6. CDR3 amino acids: CASRPQLAGAYEQYF. The CDR3 region has the DNA TGTGCCAGCAGGCCCCAACTAGCGGGAGCCTACGAGCAGTACTTC.

This clone was observed a few times. The chain carries TRBV30 and TRBJ2-7, with TRBD2 matching 8 bases. The CDR3 is made up of 11 amino acids. Germline CDR1 GTSNPN, CDR2 SVGIG (reference sequence). Here the CDR3 DNA reads TGTGAGAAGCGGGAGTCGTACGAGCAGTACTTC. It is translated as CEKRESYEQYF.

This chain links TRBV7-2 with TRBJ1-6, with TRBD1 matching 9 bases. Germline loops: CDR1 SGHTA, CDR2 FQGNSA. The CDR3 extends over 15 amino acids. The V and J ends lost 4 bases and 9 bases, in that order; junction bases with no gene match: 7. CDR3 region: CASSSVGQGVSPLHF. The CDR3 DNA follows: TGTGCCAGCAGCTCAGTGGGACAGGGAGTTTCACCCCTCCACTTT. Complete variable domain (other parts from reference TRBV7-2 and TRBJ1-6): GAGVSQSPSNKVTEKGKDVELRCDPISGHTALYWYRQSLGQGLEFLIYFQGNSAPDKSGLPSDRFSAERTGGSVSTLTIQRTQQEDSAVYLCASSSVGQGVSPLHFGNGTRLTVT.

The rearrangement links TRBV27 to TRBJ2-3; weak D call: TRBD2 (6 bases). The CDR3 runs 18 residues. The V and J ends lost 0 bases and 2 bases respectively, with 18 bases between them. CDR1 MNHEY and CDR2 SMNVEV come from the germline V gene (reference sequence). This CDR3 is CASSLSSWRDLPTDTQYF. The CDR3 coding sequence is TGTGCCAGCAGTTTATCGAGTTGGCGGGACCTCCCCACAGATACGCAGTATTTT.

The chain has TRBV7-6 and TRBJ2-1; D perhaps matches TRBD2 (7 bases). CDR1 is SGHVS, CDR2 FNYEAQ, per germline. The CDR3 runs 15 residues. The V gene lost 5 bases and the J gene lost 2 bases, with 13 bases spanning the gap. This CDR3 reads CASSPQRDTYNEQFF. CDR3 DNA: TGTGCCAGCAGCCCCCAGCGGGACACCTACAATGAGCAGTTCTTC.

This chain connects TRBV7-2 to TRBJ1-5; possibly TRBD1 for D (6 bases). The CDR3 is 18 amino acids. Deletions cut 7 bases from V and 5 bases from J, with 27 bases between. Germline V gene sequence: CDR1 SGHTA, CDR2 FQGNSA. CDR3 in DNA: TGTGCCAGCACCGAAGGAAAATACAGGGATTGCCCCTATCAGCCCCAGCATTTT. This codes for CASTEGKYRDCPYQPQHF.

This clone was detected only a few times. The chain recombines TRBV5-1 with TRBJ1-1; 8 bases align to TRBD1. Trimming at V came to 4 bases and at J to 3 bases, leaving 5 bases not matched to a gene. The CDR3 runs 14 residues. Germline loops: CDR1 SGHRS, CDR2 YFSETQ. The CDR3 loop is CASSPTGGYTEAFF. The DNA for the CDR3 is TGCGCCAGCAGCCCCACAGGGGGGTACACTGAAGCTTTCTTT.